The present T cell receptor beta chain was sequenced within a study of CD8 T cells in ankylosing spondylitis. The CDR3 totals 19 residues. V was cut by 3 bases and J by 3 bases, with 26 bases left in between. Germline CDR1 reads KGHSH; CDR2 reads LQKENI. This clonotype was seen ten or more times. Its antigen remains unidentified. Overall study results and limits: Significantly higher representation of disease-linked clones was reported for matched ankylosing spondylitis synovial fluid.

For TCR beta, libraries came from quantitative 5'-RACE with molecular barcodes. TCRdb processed the 5' RACE reads anew with MiXCR; each CDR3 protein has one entry. The table lists about 150,000 distinct CDR3 sequences, 10% to 12% of them singletons. This sequence was found in a female donor with ankylosing spondylitis or in good health (not recorded which). V gene TRBV18 combines with J gene TRBJ1-2; D is undetermined. Sequenced: blood, either unsorted or a sorted T cell fraction (not recorded which). CDR3 in amino acids: CASSPYAPGPHSPDYGYTF. The DNA of the CDR3 is TGTGCCAGCTCACCTTACGCACCCGGGCCCCACTCCCCCGACTATGGCTACACCTTC.